This is a list of T cell receptor beta chains from one sample in a study of T cells of healthy individuals. A single record per CDR3 protein comes from TCRdb applying MiXCR to the 5' RACE reads. The table has approximately 100,000 distinct CDR3 sequences, 15% to 20% seen once; the top ten hold 6.2%. The receptor source for this set is a human donor in good health. The CDR3 runs from the conserved cysteine through the conserved F or W. The order of the fields is CDR3 DNA, CDR3 protein, V gene, clone size, D gene, J gene. The D gene is left open where the match is weak. Size is stated for part of the rows, as once, few or many counts, or as a class when the clone is expanded.

DNA: TGCAGCGTCGCCGGGACCGAAGGCGAGCAGTACTTC; CDR3: CSVAGTEGEQYF; V: TRBV29-1; size: many; D: -; J: TRBJ2-7
DNA: TGTGCCAGCAGCTTCGGACAGGGGACTGGAAACACCATATATTTT; CDR3: CASSFGQGTGNTIYF; V: TRBV6-2/TRBV6-3; size: many; D: TRBD1; J: TRBJ1-3
DNA: TGTGCCAGCAGCTCGGTGAGGGGGGAAGGGGGCTATGGCTACACCTTC; CDR3: CASSSVRGEGGYGYTF; V: TRBV7-9; size: few; D: -; J: TRBJ1-2
DNA: TGCGCCAGCAGCCTCTATCGTGGTAGCGGGTTCTACGAGCAGTACTTC; CDR3: CASSLYRGSGFYEQYF; V: TRBV4-3; size: many; D: TRBD2; J: TRBJ2-7
DNA: TGTGCCAGCAGCCAAGATCTCGGGGGCTACACAGATACGCAGTATTTT; CDR3: CASSQDLGGYTDTQYF; V: TRBV4-2; size: -; D: -; J: TRBJ2-3
DNA: TGCAGTGCTAGAGGACAGTATGGCTACACCTTC; CDR3: CSARGQYGYTF; V: TRBV20-1; size: few; D: -; J: TRBJ1-2
DNA: TGCAGTGCCTCTCCAGAGTTTTACGAGCAGTACTTC; CDR3: CSASPEFYEQYF; V: TRBV20-1; size: -; D: -; J: TRBJ2-7
DNA: TGTGCCAGCAGCCAGATAGCGGGACCCTTTCAAGAGACCCAGTACTTC; CDR3: CASSQIAGPFQETQYF; V: TRBV3-1; size: -; D: TRBD2; J: TRBJ2-5
DNA: TGTGCCAGCAGCCCCCGGCCTAGCGGGGGTTATGAGCAGTTCTTC; CDR3: CASSPRPSGGYEQFF; V: TRBV6-5; size: -; D: TRBD2; J: TRBJ2-1
DNA: TGCAGTGCCACTTCAGGGGCCCTCTACAATGAGCAGTTCTTC; CDR3: CSATSGALYNEQFF; V: TRBV20-1; size: many; D: -; J: TRBJ2-1
DNA: TGCGCCAGCAGCTGGACAGCGAGGGGTGAAGCTTTCTTT; CDR3: CASSWTARGEAFF; V: TRBV5-1; size: -; D: -; J: TRBJ1-1
DNA: TGTGCCAGCAGTTCCGGGACAGGGGGCGGTTTTCACTATGGCTACACCTTC; CDR3: CASSSGTGGGFHYGYTF; V: TRBV28; size: few; D: TRBD1; J: TRBJ1-2
DNA: TGCGCCAGCAGCCAAGATTCATCCGGGGGCAGTACTAAACTGTTTTTT; CDR3: CASSQDSSGGSTKLFF; V: TRBV4-3; size: -; D: -; J: TRBJ1-4
DNA: TGCGCCAGCAGCTTGAAGACTAGCGGGACCTCCGGGGAGCTGTTTTTT; CDR3: CASSLKTSGTSGELFF; V: TRBV5-1; size: -; D: TRBD2; J: TRBJ2-2
DNA: TGTGCCAGCAGCGGCGACTTGAACACTGAAGCTTTCTTT; CDR3: CASSGDLNTEAFF; V: TRBV4-2; size: few; D: -; J: TRBJ1-1
DNA: TGTGCCATCAGTGAGTCGGGAGGGATCTCTGGAAACACCATATATTTT; CDR3: CAISESGGISGNTIYF; V: TRBV10-3; size: many; D: -; J: TRBJ1-3
DNA: TGTGCCAGCAGTTACGCTAGCGGGGGCCACACCGGGGAGCTGTTTTTT; CDR3: CASSYASGGHTGELFF; V: TRBV6-2/TRBV6-3; size: -; D: TRBD2; J: TRBJ2-2
DNA: TGCGGAGGGGGATTCCGCGGAAGCTACAATGAGCAGTTCTTC; CDR3: CGGGFRGSYNEQFF; V: TRBV29-1; size: many; D: -; J: TRBJ2-1
DNA: TGTGCCAGCAGCGCCTGGGACAGGGTCCAAGAGACCCAGTACTTC; CDR3: CASSAWDRVQETQYF; V: TRBV9; size: few; D: TRBD1; J: TRBJ2-5
DNA: TGTGCCAGCAGTACAGGACCTCTGGATACGCAGTATTTT; CDR3: CASSTGPLDTQYF; V: TRBV28; size: -; D: -; J: TRBJ2-3
DNA: TGCGCCAGCAGCTTGGTAGGCAATCCAGATACGCAGTATTTT; CDR3: CASSLVGNPDTQYF; V: TRBV5-1; size: -; D: -; J: TRBJ2-3
DNA: TGCTGTAGGGTATTCTACACTGAAGCTTTCTTT; CDR3: CCRVFYTEAFF; V: TRBV20-1; size: many; D: -; J: TRBJ1-1
DNA: TGCAGTGCTCGCATGGACGACTCCTACGAGCAGTACTTC; CDR3: CSARMDDSYEQYF; V: TRBV20-1; size: few; D: -; J: TRBJ2-7
DNA: TGCGCCAGCAGCCAAGATTTGGCCAGCCACTATGGCTACACCTTC; CDR3: CASSQDLASHYGYTF; V: TRBV4-3; size: few; D: -; J: TRBJ1-2
DNA: TGTGCCAGCTCACCACCGGCGGGGGGCCCCCTTAAAGAGACCCAGTACTTC; CDR3: CASSPPAGGPLKETQYF; V: TRBV18; size: -; D: TRBD2; J: TRBJ2-5
DNA: TGTGCCAGCAGAGCAACTAGCGGGGGGGCTCCCTACGAGCAGTACTTC; CDR3: CASRATSGGAPYEQYF; V: TRBV6-2/TRBV6-3; size: many; D: TRBD2; J: TRBJ2-7
DNA: TGTGCCAGCAGCGTAGGTTACACCACAGATACGCAGTATTTT; CDR3: CASSVGYTTDTQYF; V: TRBV9; size: many; D: -; J: TRBJ2-3
DNA: TGCGCCAGCAGCTTGGCCGGGAGTACCGGGGAGCTGTTTTTT; CDR3: CASSLAGSTGELFF; V: TRBV5-1; size: many; D: -; J: TRBJ2-2
DNA: TGCGCCAGCAACCAAGTCGCGACAGGGTGGTCCTACAATGAGCAGTTCTTC; CDR3: CASNQVATGWSYNEQFF; V: TRBV4-3; size: -; D: TRBD1; J: TRBJ2-1
DNA: TGTGCCAGCAGCAGTCGACAGGGGGGCGACACTGAAGCTTTCTTT; CDR3: CASSSRQGGDTEAFF; V: TRBV11-1; size: few; D: TRBD1; J: TRBJ1-1
DNA: TGTGCCAGCAGTTTTCGGCACCACACTGAAGCTTTCTTT; CDR3: CASSFRHHTEAFF; V: TRBV28; size: -; D: -; J: TRBJ1-1
DNA: TGTGCCTGGAGTGTAACCACAGAAAACACTGAAGCTTTCTTT; CDR3: CAWSVTTENTEAFF; V: TRBV30; size: many; D: -; J: TRBJ1-1
DNA: TGCAGTGCTAGCCCGACTAGCGGGTACACAGATACGCAGTATTTT; CDR3: CSASPTSGYTDTQYF; V: TRBV20-1; size: many; D: TRBD2; J: TRBJ2-3
DNA: TGCAGCGTCGAAACAGGGGCCGGGGAGCTGTTTTTT; CDR3: CSVETGAGELFF; V: TRBV29-1; size: -; D: TRBD1; J: TRBJ2-2
DNA: TGTGCCAGCAGGGGACAGCCCTACGAGCAGTACTTC; CDR3: CASRGQPYEQYF; V: TRBV27; size: few; D: TRBD1; J: TRBJ2-7
DNA: TGTGCCAGCAGCCTTTCAGGGGTAGCTAATGAAAAACTGTTTTTT; CDR3: CASSLSGVANEKLFF; V: TRBV7-2; size: -; D: -; J: TRBJ1-4
DNA: TGTGCCAGCAGTTACTCGCGGGGGGATTCATACGAGCAGTACTTC; CDR3: CASSYSRGDSYEQYF; V: TRBV6-1; size: -; D: TRBD2; J: TRBJ2-7
DNA: TGTGCCAGCAGCTTTCAACAGGGCTATGAGCAGTTCTTC; CDR3: CASSFQQGYEQFF; V: TRBV7-2; size: -; D: -; J: TRBJ2-1
DNA: TGTGCCAGCAGTTTATGGCTTAGCGGGAACACAGATACGCAGTATTTT; CDR3: CASSLWLSGNTDTQYF; V: TRBV12-3/TRBV12-4; size: -; D: TRBD2; J: TRBJ2-3
DNA: TGTGCCAGCAGTCCCACGGACAGGGACGCCTACGAGCAGTACTTC; CDR3: CASSPTDRDAYEQYF; V: TRBV28; size: few; D: TRBD1; J: TRBJ2-7
DNA: TGCAGTGCTGCCAATCTGATCGCCTACGAGCAGTACTTC; CDR3: CSAANLIAYEQYF; V: TRBV20-1; size: many; D: -; J: TRBJ2-7
DNA: TGTGCCAGCAGCTCACAGGCTCCTAATTCACCCCTCCACTTT; CDR3: CASSSQAPNSPLHF; V: TRBV7-9; size: few; D: -; J: TRBJ1-6
DNA: TGTGCCAGCAGTCCTATGACTAGCGGGATCTCTGGGGCCAACGTCCTGACTTTC; CDR3: CASSPMTSGISGANVLTF; V: TRBV6-2/TRBV6-3; size: few; D: TRBD2; J: TRBJ2-6
DNA: TGTGCCAGCAGTCTACAGGGTACCCAGCCCCAGCATTTT; CDR3: CASSLQGTQPQHF; V: TRBV12-3/TRBV12-4; size: few; D: -; J: TRBJ1-5
DNA: TGTGCCAGCAGTCCCTCGGGGGGCCCAGAGACCCAGTACTTC; CDR3: CASSPSGGPETQYF; V: TRBV28; size: few; D: -; J: TRBJ2-5
DNA: TGTGCCAGCAGCCAAGCGGCGGGGGGGCAATTCATTCAGTACTTC; CDR3: CASSQAAGGQFIQYF; V: TRBV14; size: -; D: TRBD2; J: TRBJ2-4
DNA: TGTGCCAGCAGTTTTCTGGGCGGGAGGGAAGAGACCCAGTACTTC; CDR3: CASSFLGGREETQYF; V: TRBV28; size: few; D: TRBD2; J: TRBJ2-5
DNA: TGTGCCAGCAGCTTCACTGTGAACTATGGCTACACCTTC; CDR3: CASSFTVNYGYTF; V: TRBV7-2; size: many; D: -; J: TRBJ1-2